The 2 T cell receptor beta chains below come from one sample, sequenced in a study of shared clonotypes between healthy human individuals. The method was immunoSEQ multiplex PCR; TCRdb's version includes in-frame clones alone and lacks a portion of them. Here the sample spans 2,500,000 or so clones, around 93% being singletons. The sequenced sample consisted of naive CD4+ T cells from PBMCs. As to subset: CD45RA+ positively selected. The receptors here all came from a man aged 18 to 29 in good health. Some clones in this sample may be carry-over from other donors' samples.

Only a few counts were recorded for this clone. The chain combines TRBV2 with TRBJ1-5; the D is unclear. Germline assignment: CDR1 SNHLY and CDR2 FYNNEI. The CDR3 sequence is 13 residues long. V was shortened by 7 bases and J by 7 bases, with 14 bases between the two germline ends. CDR3: CASKGPGVQPQHF. As DNA, the CDR3 is TGTGCCAGCAAAGGGCCTGGGGTCCAGCCCCAGCATTTT.

This chain joins TRBV2 and TRBJ2-5; D not resolved. Germline assignment: CDR1 SNHLY and CDR2 FYNNEI. Trimming took off 4 bases at V and 5 bases at J, with 8 bases between the two ends. The CDR3 loop spans 12 amino acids. The CDR3 sequence: CASSGGVETQYF. In DNA, the CDR3 is TGTGCCAGCAGTGGGGGTGTGGAGACCCAGTACTTC. Full variable domain (remainder filled in from reference TRBV2 and TRBJ2-5): EPEVTQTPSHQVTQMGQEVILRCVPISNHLYFYWYRQILGQKVEFLVSFYNNEISEKSEIFDDQFSVERPDGSNFTLKIRSTKLEDSAMYFCASSGGVETQYFGPGTRLLVL.